This T cell receptor beta chain is drawn from a study of cytomegalovirus exposure and HLA in healthy donors. Across the whole study: Earlier work reported around 110 million unique TCR beta sequences from about 190 million T cells.

The CDR3 has 15 residues. V lost 4 bases to trimming and J lost 7 bases; unmatched junction nucleotides: 8. CDR1 SGHRS and CDR2 YFSETQ come from the germline V gene. Whole-study findings and limits: Versus the approximately 700-donor mean, an Asian-associated ancestry cluster reportedly showed fewer N-insertions in a later analysis. Productive status was seen about 90% or about 30% of the time for most TCR beta V segments in an earlier analysis.

A note on this clone: Its specificity is not known.

The primer mix had 60 Vbeta and 13 Jbeta primers. Some clones are missing from TCRdb's copy, which holds only in-frame ones; the method was immunoSEQ multiplex PCR. The data show about 200,000 clones, roughly 85% seen once. The chain has TRBV5-1 and TRBJ2-1, with 10 bases aligning to TRBD2. Sequenced input: PBMCs. The clonotype comes from a woman aged 50 to 65 in good health and CMV-seronegative. The chain's CDR3 is CASSRTSGIANEQFF. As DNA, the CDR3 is TGCGCCAGCAGCAGAACTAGCGGGATTGCTAATGAGCAGTTCTTC.